This section outlines one T cell receptor (beta chain) sequence together with its context. The data stem from a study of blood T cell repertoires in COVID-19. In the study overall: T cells, B-cell-depleted T cells, or PBMCs provided the cDNA or gDNA that served as material.

Sequencing was performed with immunoSEQ multiplex PCR; in TCRdb, only in-frame clones are kept and a portion is missing. Seen here are 100,000 to 150,000 clones, 80% to 90% observed once, and the top ten hold approximately 5.8%. The V and J ends lost 0 bases and 0 bases respectively, with 5 bases between them. Looked up from germline, CDR1 is MGHRA and CDR2 is YSYEKL. The CDR3 is made up of 14 amino acids. This clonotype was sampled from a man aged 80 or over with active or convalescent COVID-19. Sequencing was performed on peripheral blood. The rearrangement links TRBV4-1 to TRBJ2-5; the D gene is possibly TRBD1 (5 bases). The CDR3 reads CASSQDRDQETQYF. The DNA of the CDR3 is TGCGCCAGCAGCCAAGACAGGGACCAAGAGACCCAGTACTTC.